Listed below are T cell receptor beta chains from one sample, sequenced in a study of T cells in Graves' hyperthyroidism and ophthalmopathy. Each CDR3 protein gets one entry after TCRdb re-called the multiplex PCR reads with MiXCR. The sample has a few hundred thousand distinct CDR3 sequences, about 43% seen once; the top ten hold roughly 7.7%. Sample: peripheral blood or thyroid tissue (not recorded which). The source of these receptors is a woman aged 18-29 years with Graves' hyperthyroidism. CDR3s include the opening cysteine and the closing phenylalanine or tryptophan. The order of the fields is clone size, V gene, CDR3 length, D gene, J gene, CDR3 protein, CDR3 DNA. D genes are given only for firm matches. The size field is filled for only some rows; it gives once, few, many or a size class.

>NA|TRBV12-3/TRBV12-4|14|NA|TRBJ2-7
CASGLGSWYNEQYF
TGTGCCAGCGGCCTAGGGTCGTGGTACAATGAGCAGTACTTC
>many|TRBV7-2|13|NA|TRBJ2-7
CASSLGLPDEQYF
TGTGCCAGCAGCTTGGGCCTACCCGACGAGCAGTACTTC
>many|TRBV5-8|12|NA|TRBJ1-2
CASSTTSMGYTF
TGTGCCAGCAGCACCACCTCTATGGGCTACACCTTC
>NA|TRBV29-1|9|NA|TRBJ2-7
CSVALLRYF
TGCAGCGTGGCGCTCTTGCGGTACTTC
>many|TRBV6-2/TRBV6-3|14|NA|TRBJ2-5
CASSSGAFQETQYF
TGTGCCAGCAGTTCAGGGGCATTTCAAGAGACCCAGTACTTC
>NA|TRBV11-3|14|NA|TRBJ2-1
CASTLSVGRNEQFF
TGTGCCAGCACTTTAAGTGTCGGGCGCAATGAGCAGTTCTTC
>NA|TRBV10-1|20|TRBD1|TRBJ1-6
CASSGAGDRDHSSYNSPLHF
TGCGCCAGCAGTGGTGCAGGGGACAGGGACCATAGCTCCTATAATTCACCCCTCCACTTT
>NA|TRBV15|19|TRBD1|TRBJ2-6
CATTVHRDRGTSGANVLTF
TGTGCCACCACCGTACACCGGGACAGGGGAACGTCTGGGGCCAACGTCCTGACTTTC
>NA|TRBV6-4|15|NA|TRBJ1-5
CASSDPLAGGETQHF
TGTGCCAGCAGTGACCCACTAGCGGGAGGAGAGACCCAGCATTTT
>NA|TRBV7-9|14|NA|TRBJ1-6
CASSYTGSNQPLHF
TGTGCCAGCAGCTACACAGGGAGCAATCAGCCCCTCCACTTT
>NA|TRBV5-1|17|NA|TRBJ2-1
CASSSATSGLLYNEQFF
TGCGCCAGCAGCTCGGCCACCAGCGGGCTCCTTTACAATGAGCAGTTCTTC
>NA|TRBV18|14|NA|TRBJ1-2
CASSLPIRPYGYTF
TGTGCCAGCTCACTCCCAATCAGGCCATATGGCTACACCTTC
>many|TRBV5-1|13|NA|TRBJ1-5
CASSFGSNQPQHF
TGTGCCAGTAGTTTCGGTAGCAATCAGCCCCAGCATTTT
>many|TRBV4-3|16|NA|TRBJ1-4
CASSHEEAGFNEKLFF
TGCGCCAGCAGCCACGAAGAGGCAGGGTTTAATGAAAAACTGTTTTTT
>few|TRBV30|13|NA|TRBJ1-2
CAWSESYHYGYTF
TGTGCCTGGAGTGAGAGTTACCACTATGGCTACACCTTC
>many|TRBV20-1|15|NA|TRBJ1-5
CSAMDGSQINQPQHF
TGCAGTGCTATGGACGGATCACAAATAAATCAGCCCCAGCATTTT
>many|TRBV12-3/TRBV12-4|13|NA|TRBJ1-1
CASSFGTPAEAFF
TGTGCCAGCAGTTTCGGGACACCCGCTGAAGCTTTCTTT
>few|TRBV20-1|20|TRBD1|TRBJ1-6
CSARLRPGQGESSYNSPLHF
TGCAGTGCTAGACTCAGGCCGGGACAGGGGGAAAGCTCCTATAATTCACCCCTCCACTTT
>NA|TRBV7-9|14|NA|TRBJ2-7
CASSQGNDGMEQYF
TGCGCCAGCAGCCAAGGAAATGACGGAATGGAGCAGTACTTC
>few|TRBV20-1|17|TRBD2|TRBJ2-5
CSARDARLAGVRETQYF
TGCAGTGCTAGAGACGCCCGACTAGCGGGAGTGAGAGAGACCCAGTACTTC
>NA|TRBV19|13|NA|TRBJ1-6
CASSGLGGSPLHF
TGTGCCAGTAGCGGCCTGGGGGGTTCACCCCTCCACTTT
>many|TRBV10-3|16|NA|TRBJ2-6
CAISSLWSSGANVLTF
TGTGCCATCAGTTCCCTGTGGAGCTCTGGGGCCAACGTCCTGACTTTC
>many|TRBV7-9|14|NA|TRBJ1-4
CASSLGHVNEKLFF
TGTGCCAGCAGCTTGGGACACGTAAATGAAAAACTGTTTTTT
>NA|TRBV6-1|15|TRBD2|TRBJ2-1
CASRTGTSGSYEQFF
TGTGCCAGCAGGACCGGGACTAGCGGGAGCTATGAGCAGTTCTTC
>NA|TRBV20-1|12|NA|TRBJ1-1
CSAPARVTEAFF
TGCAGTGCGCCCGCCAGGGTAACTGAAGCTTTCTTT
>NA|TRBV7-3|16|NA|TRBJ2-7
CASSQVGTSRSYEQYF
TGCGCCAGCAGCCAAGTCGGGACTTCCCGCTCCTACGAGCAGTACTTC
>NA|TRBV5-1|14|NA|TRBJ2-7
CASSLDGKGYEQYF
TGCGCCAGCAGCTTGGACGGGAAAGGCTACGAGCAGTACTTC
>many|TRBV7-8|12|TRBD1|TRBJ1-1
CASSLGDRETFF
TGTGCCAGCAGCTTAGGGGACAGGGAGACTTTCTTT
>NA|TRBV27|15|NA|TRBJ2-7
CASSLIGGGTYEQYF
TGTGCCAGCAGTTTAATTGGAGGGGGGACCTACGAGCAGTACTTC
>many|TRBV7-3|13|TRBD2|TRBJ2-7
CASSLSGGGEQYF
TGTGCCAGCAGCTTAAGCGGGGGGGGCGAGCAGTACTTC
>many|TRBV9|14|NA|TRBJ1-3
CASSVDLSGNTIYF
TGTGCCAGCAGCGTAGATCTCTCTGGAAACACCATATATTTT
>many|TRBV7-8|11|NA|TRBJ2-5
CASSLKETQYF
TGTGCCAGCAGTTTAAAAGAGACCCAGTACTTC
>NA|TRBV20-1|15|NA|TRBJ1-3
CSATAQGDYGYTIYF
TGCAGTGCCACTGCACAGGGCGACTATGGCTACACCATATATTTT
>many|TRBV7-8|14|NA|TRBJ1-4
CASSLKRLGEKLFF
TGTGCCAGCAGCTTAAAACGGCTCGGAGAAAAACTGTTTTTT
>NA|TRBV29-1|11|NA|TRBJ2-6
CSLGGVNVLTF
TGCAGCTTAGGTGGGGTCAACGTCCTGACTTTC
>NA|TRBV12-3/TRBV12-4|12|TRBD1|TRBJ2-7
CASSSWTGEQYF
TGTGCCAGCAGTTCTTGGACAGGGGAGCAGTACTTC
>NA|TRBV24-1|16|NA|TRBJ1-2
CATSSSRFKGLYGYTF
TGTGCCACCAGTAGTTCCAGATTCAAGGGGCTCTATGGCTACACCTTC
>many|TRBV7-9|16|TRBD1|TRBJ1-2
CASSITYDREAYGYTF
TGTGCCAGCAGCATAACCTATGACAGGGAAGCCTATGGCTACACCTTC
>NA|TRBV12-3/TRBV12-4|15|NA|TRBJ1-5
CASSSEQGGNQPQHF
TGTGCCAGCAGTTCGGAACAGGGCGGCAATCAGCCCCAGCATTTT
>NA|TRBV7-6|14|NA|TRBJ1-1
CASSLALPHTEAFF
TGTGCCAGCAGCTTAGCGCTGCCTCACACTGAAGCTTTCTTT
>few|TRBV20-1|11|NA|TRBJ2-7
CSAFRRVEQYF
TGCAGTGCTTTCCGCAGGGTTGAGCAGTACTTC
>NA|TRBV29-1|12|NA|TRBJ1-6
CSSGTNNSPLHF
TGCAGCTCCGGGACTAATAATTCACCCCTCCACTTT
>many|TRBV12-3/TRBV12-4|12|NA|TRBJ2-5
CASRTQGETQYF
TGTGCCAGCAGAACACAAGGAGAGACCCAGTACTTC
>few|TRBV6-6|14|TRBD1|TRBJ1-5
CASSLQGAYQPQHF
TGTGCCAGCAGCCTACAGGGGGCTTATCAGCCCCAGCATTTT
>few|TRBV6-5|15|NA|TRBJ2-2
CASSYLGLDTGELFF
TGTGCCAGCAGTTACCTCGGACTGGACACCGGGGAGCTGTTTTTT
>many|TRBV27|14|TRBD2|TRBJ2-7
CASSLRAGPYEQYF
TGTGCCAGCAGTTTACGAGCGGGGCCCTACGAGCAGTACTTC
>many|TRBV2|15|NA|TRBJ2-7
CATRGERAFPYEQYF
TGTGCCACCAGAGGAGAGCGGGCGTTCCCCTACGAGCAGTACTTC
>many|TRBV4-2|15|NA|TRBJ1-5
CASSQGAGPNQPQHF
TGTGCCAGCAGCCAAGGGGCCGGGCCCAATCAGCCCCAGCATTTT
>NA|TRBV19|12|TRBD2|TRBJ2-7
CASSISRGEQYF
TGTGCCAGTAGTATCTCGCGGGGGGAGCAGTACTTC
>few|TRBV4-1|17|NA|TRBJ1-1
CASSQGGGRAKFTEAFF
TGCGCCAGCAGCCAGGGGGGAGGCAGGGCGAAATTCACTGAAGCTTTCTTT
>NA|TRBV20-1|14|NA|TRBJ1-2
CSASRGGPFGGYTF
TGCAGTGCTAGCCGAGGGGGTCCCTTTGGTGGCTACACCTTC
>NA|TRBV15|15|NA|TRBJ2-7
CATSSTAGTIYEQYF
TGTGCCACCAGCAGCACAGCCGGGACGATCTACGAGCAGTACTTC
>NA|TRBV12-3/TRBV12-4|14|NA|TRBJ2-7
CASSAGGPWDEQYF
TGTGCCAGCAGTGCTGGGGGCCCGTGGGACGAGCAGTACTTC
>NA|TRBV9|11|NA|TRBJ1-2
CAGSLGRGYTF
TGTGCAGGCTCGCTGGGCCGGGGCTACACCTTC
>many|TRBV6-5|15|NA|TRBJ1-6
CASSYSEGRNSPLHF
TGTGCCAGCAGTTACTCGGAGGGCCGGAATTCACCCCTCCACTTT
>NA|TRBV30|11|NA|TRBJ2-7
CAWSVPDEQYF
TGTGCCTGGAGTGTACCAGACGAGCAGTACTTC